The 8 T cell receptor beta chains below were found in one sample sequenced in a study of blood T cell repertoires in COVID-19. Libraries were prepared by immunoSEQ multiplex PCR; TCRdb keeps only in-frame clonotypes and omits some of them. The sample carries about 300,000 clones, 85% to 90% recorded once. Material: PBMCs or T cells enriched from blood (not recorded which). These receptors were collected from a man between 25 and 39 years old who had recovered from COVID-19.

The J gene is TRBJ1-6, the V gene TRBV19, with 11 bases lining up with TRBD1. V lost 7 bases and J lost 10; bases outside the gene matches: 6. In germline, CDR1 is LNHDA, CDR2 SQIVND (reference sequence). This CDR3 spans 14 amino acids. CDR3 in amino acids: CASTVGTGGSPLHF. The CDR3, as DNA: TGTGCCAGTACTGTGGGGACAGGGGGATCACCCCTCCACTTT.

V and J are TRBV2 and TRBJ2-7; a weak D match, TRBD1 (5 bases). CDR1 is SNHLY, CDR2 FYNNEI, per germline. CDR3 size: 13 residues. V was shortened by 8 bases and J by 3 bases, with 14 bases between the two germline ends. This CDR3 is CASARTGDYEQYF. The CDR3 coding sequence is TGTGCCAGCGCGCGTACAGGAGACTACGAGCAGTACTTC.

This clone has just one count. This chain joins TRBV5-4 and TRBJ2-3, with D maybe TRBD2 (6 bases). CDR1 and CDR2 (germline): SGHNT, YYREEE (reference sequence). The CDR3 totals 15 residues. V was shortened by 6 bases and J by 0 bases, with 14 bases between the two germline ends. CDR3 nucleotide sequence: TGTGCCAGCATTCCGGAGGGGCATAGCACAGATACGCAGTATTTT. Translated: CASIPEGHSTDTQYF.

This clone was observed once. The V call is TRBV7-6, the J call TRBJ2-5; 10 bases align to TRBD2. The CDR3 contains 16 residues. V gave up 5 bases and J gave up 5 bases; unmatched junction bases: 11. Germline V gives CDR1 SGHVS, CDR2 FNYEAQ. The CDR3 coding sequence is TGTGCCAGCAGCCCACAGCGGGGGGGCCTGGGGGAGACCCAGTACTTC. Amino acid sequence: CASSPQRGGLGETQYF.

The V and J genes are TRBV5-4 and TRBJ1-3; 9 nucleotides agree with TRBD1. The germline gives CDR1 SGHNT, CDR2 YYREEE (reference sequence). The CDR3 runs to 15 residues. J was trimmed by 2 bases and V by 4 bases; bases with no gene match: 4. The DNA of the CDR3 is TGTGCCAGCAGCGTGGACAGGGGCCCTGGAAACACCATATATTTT. This sequence encodes CASSVDRGPGNTIYF.

The J gene is TRBJ2-2, the V gene TRBV4-1; D is uncertain. This CDR3 comprises 14 residues. V was pared by 3 bases and J by 6 bases, with 11 bases between. Looked up from germline, CDR1 is MGHRA and CDR2 is YSYEKL. This CDR3 reads CASSHPGSAGELFF. The CDR3 nucleotides are TGCGCCAGCAGCCATCCGGGTTCGGCCGGGGAGCTGTTTTTT.

The sample holds one count of this clone. The rearrangement links TRBV2 to TRBJ1-3; 8 bases line up with TRBD1. J was trimmed by 4 bases and V by 8 bases; bases with no gene match: 4. Germline CDR1 is SNHLY and CDR2 is FYNNEI. This CDR3 is built from 13 residues. In nucleotides, the CDR3 is TGTGCCAGCCTCAGGGGGCTCGGAAACACCATATATTTT. Amino acids: CASLRGLGNTIYF.

The J gene is TRBJ2-7, the V gene TRBV5-6; TRBD1 might be the D (6 bases). The V and J ends lost 4 bases and 0 bases respectively, with 14 bases between them. From germline, CDR1 is SGHDT and CDR2 YYEEEE. The CDR3 covers 15 residues. CDR3 loop: CASSKSRDNSYEQYF. CDR3 nucleotide sequence: TGTGCCAGCAGCAAAAGCCGGGACAACTCCTACGAGCAGTACTTC.